The entry below describes one T cell receptor beta chain. Germline CDR1 reads SQVTM; CDR2 reads ANQGSEA. CDR3 length: 13 amino acids. With 5 bases clipped from V and 7 bases from J, the junction kept 4 bases outside the gene matches. The data derive from a study of blood T cell repertoires in COVID-19. Here immunoSEQ multiplex PCR was the method, and the copy in TCRdb shows in-frame clones only, minus some. The sample includes about 490,000 clones, 80% to 90% of them seen just once. The chain employs TRBV29-1 and TRBJ2-2; TRBD1 agrees at 10 bases. Material: peripheral blood. The TCR comes from a human donor in a cohort sampled during active COVID-19. CDR3 sequence (DNA): TGCAGCGTTCGGACAGGGGGAGACGGGGAGCTGTTTTTT. It encodes CSVRTGGDGELFF.